Below are 13 T cell receptor beta chains sequenced from a single sample in a study of human T cells and chemical hapten exposure. From the RACE reads, TCRdb called clonotypes with MiXCR, one entry per CDR3 protein. The data hold 240,000 or so distinct CDR3 sequences, with approximately 8.6% observed a single time. The sample's time point: pre-sensitization, week 0. Regarding treatment: therapeutic diphenylcyclopropenone sensitization with weekly scalp DPC. The sequences come from whole blood, collected in connection with sensitization to the hapten diphenylcyclopropenone (DPC). The receptor set was obtained from a woman aged 40 to 55 with alopecia areata. Some clones in this sample may be carry-over from other donors' samples.

The table lists this clonotype with a few counts. The genes are TRBV6-5 and TRBJ2-1; no definite D call. This CDR3 is built from 12 residues. The germline V and J ends were trimmed by 4 bases and 10 bases, with 11 bases remaining between them. In germline, CDR1 is MNHEY, CDR2 SVGAGI. CDR3 amino acids: CASSSLLGEQFF. The CDR3 DNA is TGTGCCAGCAGTTCCCTCCTAGGGGAGCAGTTCTTC.

The chain recombines TRBV19 with TRBJ2-3; 12 positions agree with TRBD2. Germline CDR1 reads LNHDA; CDR2 reads SQIVND (reference sequence). The CDR3 sequence is 16 residues long. The ends lost 8 bases at V and 5 bases at J; junction bases unmatched: 11. CDR3 DNA sequence: TGTGCCAGTGGGATGGGACTAGCGGGTTTAGTAGATACGCAGTATTTT. This translates into CASGMGLAGLVDTQYF.

This clonotype was found many times. CDR3 DNA sequence: TGTGCCAGCAAGAACACCGGGGAGCTGTTTTTT. Translated: CASKNTGELFF. This chain links TRBV5-6 with TRBJ2-2; no firm D call. The CDR3 is made up of 11 amino acids. From germline, CDR1 is SGHDT and CDR2 YYEEEE. The V gene lost 6 bases and the J gene lost 1 base, with 1 base spanning the gap.

V usage is TRBV12-3 or TRBV12-4 and J usage is TRBJ2-7; D is perhaps TRBD1 (5 bases). V dropped 5 bases and J dropped 0 bases, with 14 bases sitting between them. This CDR3 is 15 amino acids long. The chain's CDR3 is CASSLQGVASYEQYF. In DNA, the CDR3 is TGTGCCAGCAGTCTCCAGGGTGTCGCCTCCTACGAGCAGTACTTC.

The chain recombines TRBV3-1 with TRBJ2-7; 10 bases are shared with TRBD1. With 4 bases clipped from V and 7 bases from J, the junction kept 4 bases outside the gene matches. This CDR3 contains 13 residues. Per the germline V gene, CDR1 is LGHDT and CDR2 is YNNKEL (reference sequence). As DNA, the CDR3 is TGTGCCAGCAGCCGACAGGGGGCGAGGGAGCAGTACTTC. Amino acid sequence: CASSRQGAREQYF.

This clonotype came up many times. V and J are TRBV9 and TRBJ2-7, with D possibly matching TRBD2 (6 bases). The CDR3 sequence is 15 residues long. The V end was cut by 0 bases, the J end by 7 bases, with 17 bases between. Germline-derived CDR1 and CDR2 are SGDLS and YYNGEE. The CDR3 here is CASSVGQGGGWEQYF. The CDR3 DNA reads as TGTGCCAGCAGCGTAGGTCAGGGAGGTGGTTGGGAGCAGTACTTC.

The sample holds many counts of this clonotype. The chain has TRBV6-1 and TRBJ1-5; D ambiguous. This CDR3 has 14 amino acids. The V gene's germline CDR1 is MNHNS and CDR2 SASEGT. V lost 2 bases to trimming and J lost 0 bases, with 5 bases between them. CDR3 in amino acids: CASSETYSNQPQHF. CDR3 DNA sequence: TGTGCCAGCAGTGAAACATATAGCAATCAGCCCCAGCATTTT.

This clonotype was found many times. The chain combines TRBV6-5 with TRBJ2-1; 7 nucleotides agree with TRBD2. The V gene end was trimmed by 6 bases and the J gene end by 5 bases; junction bases not matched to a gene: 10. This CDR3 region has 15 residues. Germline V gene sequence: CDR1 MNHEY, CDR2 SVGAGI. Here the CDR3 DNA reads TGTGCCAGCAGCTTCGGGGGGAGATTCAACAATGAGCAGTTCTTC. This codes for CASSFGGRFNNEQFF.

CDR3 sequence (DNA): TGCAGTGCTAGAGATTGGAGTAGCGGGGTCGCGGGGGAGCTGTTTTTT. Translating gives CSARDWSSGVAGELFF. This chain links TRBV20-1 with TRBJ2-2, with 8 bases aligning to TRBD2. The germline V gene encodes CDR1 DFQATT and CDR2 SNEGSKA (reference sequence). The CDR3 length is 16 residues. V was pared by 0 bases and J by 8 bases, with 11 bases of the junction left unmatched.

There are many counts of this clonotype. The CDR3 DNA follows: TGTGCCAGCAGCTCGACCGGGGACAGGGGATTTGACAATGAGCAGTTCTTC. Its translation is CASSSTGDRGFDNEQFF. V and J are TRBV5-5 and TRBJ2-1; TRBD1 matches 10 bases. Germline assignment: CDR1 SGHKS and CDR2 YYEKEE (reference sequence). V shed 3 bases, J shed 5 bases, and the junction held 11 bases outside the gene matches. The CDR3 sequence is 17 residues long.

This clonotype has only a few counts. The chain recombines TRBV25-1 with TRBJ2-3; D might be TRBD1 or TRBD2, each matching 5 bases. The CDR3 loop spans 14 amino acids. Trimming took off 9 bases at V and 2 bases at J, with 15 bases between the two ends. CDR1 MGHDK and CDR2 SYGVNS come from the germline V gene. The CDR3 DNA is TGTGCCAGTGAAACTTGGGACCACACAGATACGCAGTATTTT. Its translation: CASETWDHTDTQYF.

This clonotype was detected ten times or more. V is TRBV6-1 and J is TRBJ2-5; 7 bases map to TRBD1. The CDR3 has 15 amino acids. The germline V gene has CDR1 MNHNS and CDR2 SASEGT. With V trimmed by 5 bases and J by 1 base, 7 bases remained unmatched. The CDR3 loop reads CASSQTGQTQETQYF. In nucleotides, the CDR3 is TGTGCCAGCAGTCAAACGGGACAGACCCAAGAGACCCAGTACTTC.

This sequence joins TRBV7-2 and TRBJ2-5; D may be TRBD1 or TRBD2 (6 bases each). This CDR3 has 15 amino acids. Between the trimmed V and J ends, which lost 0 bases and 4 bases, there was a span of 12 bases. Germline CDR1 reads SGHTA; CDR2 reads FQGNSA. The CDR3 loop is CASSLAGGQRETQYF. CDR3 coding DNA: TGTGCCAGCAGCTTAGCGGGGGGACAACGAGAGACCCAGTACTTC. The whole variable domain, remainder taken from reference TRBV7-2 and TRBJ2-5, is GAGVSQSPSNKVTEKGKDVELRCDPISGHTALYWYRQSLGQGLEFLIYFQGNSAPDKSGLPSDRFSAERTGGSVSTLTIQRTQQEDSAVYLCASSLAGGQRETQYFGPGTRLLVL.